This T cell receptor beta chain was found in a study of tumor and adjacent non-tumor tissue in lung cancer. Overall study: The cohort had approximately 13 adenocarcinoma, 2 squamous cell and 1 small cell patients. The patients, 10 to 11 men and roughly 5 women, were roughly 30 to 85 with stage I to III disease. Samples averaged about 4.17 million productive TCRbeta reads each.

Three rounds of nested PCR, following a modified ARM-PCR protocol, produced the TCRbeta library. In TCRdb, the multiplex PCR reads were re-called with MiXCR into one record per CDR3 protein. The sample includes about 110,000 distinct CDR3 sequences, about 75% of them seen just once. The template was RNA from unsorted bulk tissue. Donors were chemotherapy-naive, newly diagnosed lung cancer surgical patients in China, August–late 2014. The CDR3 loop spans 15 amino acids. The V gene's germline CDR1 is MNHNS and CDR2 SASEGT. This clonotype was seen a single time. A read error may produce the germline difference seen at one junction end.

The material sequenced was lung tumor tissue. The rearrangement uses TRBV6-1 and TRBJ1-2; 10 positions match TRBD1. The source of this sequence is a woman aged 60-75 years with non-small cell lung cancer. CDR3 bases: TGTGCCAGCAGTGACGGGACAGGGGACTATTATGGCTACATCTTC. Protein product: CASSDGTGDYYGYIF.